This T cell receptor beta chain was observed in a study of vaccination and CD4 T cells after COVID-19 (dated by TCRdb to between 2021 and 2023). Background for the entire study: Convalescent patients had a positive SARS-CoV-2 result on nasal swab PCR, and of these patients, several had mild disease and one had severe disease. The convalescent cohort included six males and four females, with two Hispanic individuals, seven Caucasians, two Asians and one multiracial person. In 10 COVID-19 convalescent patients and a handful of infection-naive healthy vaccine recipients, researchers compared the spike-specific CD4+ TCR repertoire from before mRNA vaccination with the repertoire from after. Overlapping spike peptide pools from SARS-CoV-2 and from the common cold coronaviruses HCoV-NL63, HCoV-OC43 and HCoV-229E were used as culture stimuli. Control cultures received a CEFX viral epitope pool as the positive control, an HIV-1 Nef peptide pool as the negative control, or no peptide. Participants received two doses of either the Pfizer-BioNTech BNT162b2 vaccine (n=8) or the Moderna mRNA-1273 vaccine (n=2). Post-COVID blood samples from convalescent patients were collected a median of about 100 days after diagnosis, with a range of 35 to 161 days. Post-vaccine blood samples were collected a median of 72 days after the second vaccine dose, ranging from about 12 to 241 days.

On this clonotype itself: Its antigen is still unknown. No quality values exist for individual bases; no much larger clone is one base distant.

The treatment or condition label here, explained by the study, means: approximately 11-day PBMC culture with coronavirus spike peptide pools or control peptides (ViraFEST assay). The ViraFEST assay, used in the study, expanded antigen-specific T cells with peptide pools and then identified the expanded clonotypes through TCR sequencing. Positive SARS-CoV-2 PCR tests in the convalescent patients dated from March to December 2020, before Alpha, Beta and Delta variants emerged in the United States. More than 1.5 million PBMCs per well were cultured in IMDM with approximately 5% human AB serum and approximately 9.8 IU/ml IL-2, plus 10 ug/ml peptide pools. Half of the culture medium was replaced with fresh IL-2-containing medium on days 3 and 7. After roughly 11 days of culture, CD4+ T cells were isolated by negative selection with the EasySep CD4+ T cell isolation kit. Ficoll-Paque Plus gradient centrifugation was used to isolate PBMCs from whole blood, and the isolated PBMCs were then either used fresh or cryopreserved at -140C. Triplicate wells were generally used for each culture condition.

The library was prepared using PCR. TCR sequencing of DNA from cultured CD4+ T cells used the Oncomine TCR Beta short-read assay at the Johns Hopkins FTIC core. Genomic DNA was extracted from the cultured CD4+ T cells with the QIAamp micro DNA kit. Oncomine TCR Beta libraries from cultured CD4+ T cells were pooled with unique dual indexes and sequenced on an Illumina iSeq 100. From the authors' description of their analysis: Non-productive sequences were filtered out, and CDR3s that did not start with C, did not end with F or W, or were shorter than 7 amino acids were discarded. The MANAFEST web application was used to identify antigen-specific clonotypes by comparing peptide-stimulated wells against reference wells and other culture wells. To be called positive, a clone needed an FDR below 0.05, an odds ratio above 5, and a productive frequency above 0.1% in at least two of three replicate wells. Clonotypes that were significantly expanded in both SARS-CoV-2 spike wells and at least one common cold coronavirus spike condition were defined as cross-reactive. CDR3 homology was assessed with Levenshtein distances (stringdist) and unrooted phylogenetic trees (ape) in R version 3.6.1. TCRdb applied fastp at Q25 and MiXCR to the public reads, then kept only in-frame beta chains. Each entry is one CDR3 protein sequence, shown with its most common DNA and genes. None of the V and J calls come from the authors' own analysis; TCRdb made them. This sample gives fewer than 15,000 distinct CDR3 sequences in total; roughly 50% of them show up just once. Of the sample, roughly 9.1% is held by the ten largest clones.

Findings and caveats that apply to the study as a whole: The median count of SARS-CoV-2-reactive clonotypes went up from 20 to 25 after infection to some 38 after vaccination, although the change was not significant. Among the post-vaccine SARS-CoV-2-reactive clones in convalescent patients, a median approximately 90% showed up only after vaccination, which suggests vaccine-specific priming. Only a relatively small number of convalescent patients were included in the study, and early timepoints following natural infection were not analyzed. In convalescent patients, nearly all vaccine-specific clones (304 of 307) were found to be mono-reactive for SARS-CoV-2 spike rather than cross-reactive with common cold coronaviruses.

Taken from cysteine to phenylalanine, the CDR3 has 15 residues. The sequence is cut down to CDR3 DNA, 45 bases in frame from base 1. Relative to germline, V is 2 bases shorter and J is 0 bases shorter, with 10 bases between their ends. The germline V gene specifies MGHRA as CDR1 and YSYEKL as CDR2. The chain is made from TRBV4-1 and TRBJ1-1; a tentative D match to TRBD1 spans 6 bases. The clonotype originates from a human donor who had recovered from COVID-19. This material consisted of CD4+ T cells from blood, cultured in vitro, taken before SARS-CoV-2 vaccination. In nucleotide form, the sequence is TGCGCCAGCAGCCAACCCCGACAGGTGAACACTGAAGCTTTCTTT. It translates to CASSQPRQVNTEAFF.